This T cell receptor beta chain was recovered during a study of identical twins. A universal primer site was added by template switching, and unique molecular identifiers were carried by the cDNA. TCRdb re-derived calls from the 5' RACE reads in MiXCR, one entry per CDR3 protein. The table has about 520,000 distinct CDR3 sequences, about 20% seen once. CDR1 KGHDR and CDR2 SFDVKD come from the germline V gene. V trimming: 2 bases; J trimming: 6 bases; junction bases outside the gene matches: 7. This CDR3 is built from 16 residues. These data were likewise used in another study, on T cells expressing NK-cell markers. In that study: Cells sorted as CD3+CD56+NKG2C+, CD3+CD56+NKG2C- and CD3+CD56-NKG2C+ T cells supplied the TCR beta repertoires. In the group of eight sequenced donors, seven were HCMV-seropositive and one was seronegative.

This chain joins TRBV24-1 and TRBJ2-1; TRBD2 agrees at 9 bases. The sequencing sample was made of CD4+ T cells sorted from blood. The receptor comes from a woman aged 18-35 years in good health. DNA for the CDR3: TGTGCCACCAGTGATTCTCGGGCTAGCGGGGTCAATGAGCAGTTCTTC. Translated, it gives CATSDSRASGVNEQFF.